This passage covers 24 T cell receptor beta chains from one sample sequenced in a study of blood T cell repertoires in COVID-19. Here immunoSEQ multiplex PCR was the method, and the copy in TCRdb shows in-frame clones only, minus some. This table holds fewer than 250,000 clones, approximately 85% found once. The specimen was peripheral blood. These receptors all come from a woman aged 70-85 years with active or convalescent COVID-19.

The CDR3 bases are TGTGCCAGCAGTAGACAGGGGGGGAACACTGAAGCTTTCTTT. Translating gives CASSRQGGNTEAFF. V gene TRBV6-5 combines with J gene TRBJ1-1, with 9 bases aligning to TRBD1. CDR3 length equals 14 residues. CDR1 and CDR2 (germline): MNHEY, SVGAGI. J was trimmed by 1 base and V by 5 bases; bases with no gene match: 2.

The chain links TRBV6-5 to TRBJ1-4, with D perhaps TRBD1 (6 bases). Per the germline V gene, CDR1 is MNHEY and CDR2 is SVGAGI. The CDR3 is 15 residues long. Trimming removed 0 bases from V and 4 bases from J, with 9 bases in between. CDR3 in DNA: TGTGCCAGCAGTTACTCCCAGGGGAGTAATGAAAAACTGTTTTTT. Its protein is CASSYSQGSNEKLFF.

CDR3 sequence: CASSSAGASGELFF. The CDR3 DNA is TGTGCCAGCAGTTCCGCGGGAGCCTCGGGGGAGCTGTTTTTT. The chain is built from TRBV28 and TRBJ2-2; 7 bases agree with TRBD2. After removal of 4 bases from V and 8 bases from J, the junction contained 7 bases not matched to a gene. This CDR3 has 14 residues. The germline V gene has CDR1 MDHEN and CDR2 SYDVKM.

The chain couples TRBV5-1 to TRBJ2-1; 7 bases align to TRBD2. This CDR3 contains 14 residues. From germline, CDR1 is SGHRS and CDR2 YFSETQ. V trimming: 4 bases; J trimming: 4 bases; junction bases outside the gene matches: 5. The CDR3 sequence: CASSRLAEYNEQFF. CDR3 DNA: TGCGCCAGCAGCCGGCTAGCGGAGTACAATGAGCAGTTCTTC. Drawing the rest from reference TRBV5-1 and TRBJ2-1, the complete variable domain is KAGVTQTPRYLIKTRGQQVTLSCSPISGHRSVSWYQQTPGQGLQFLFEYFSETQRNKGNFPGRFSGRQFSNSRSEMNVSTLELGDSALYLCASSRLAEYNEQFFGPGTRLTVL.

The chain carries TRBV19 and TRBJ2-7, with TRBD1 as a possible D gene (6 bases). V gave up 5 bases and J gave up 7 bases, with 21 bases separating them. The CDR3 has 15 residues. The V gene's germline CDR1 is LNHDA and CDR2 SQIVND (reference sequence). In DNA form, the CDR3 reads TGTGCCAGTAGTGCCTACAGGGAGACGCCGGAGGAGCAGTACTTC. Translated: CASSAYRETPEEQYF.

The rearrangement joins TRBV27 to TRBJ2-1, with 14 bases fitting TRBD2. Germline V gene sequence: CDR1 MNHEY, CDR2 SMNVEV (reference sequence). CDR3 length: 17 residues. V lost 5 bases, J lost 4 bases, and 7 bases stayed unmatched. The CDR3 nucleotides read TGTGCCAGCAGTCTTGGGACTAGCGGGAGTCGTTACAATGAGCAGTTCTTC. This gives the protein CASSLGTSGSRYNEQFF.

V usage is TRBV6-5 and J usage is TRBJ2-3, with a possible D match to TRBD1 (6 bases). The germline CDR1 and CDR2 sequences are MNHEY and SVGAGI. This CDR3 is built from 16 residues. V lost 0 bases and J 3 bases, leaving 13 bases between the germline ends. The chain's CDR3 is CASSYSTGGRTDTQYF. In nucleotides, the CDR3 is TGTGCCAGCAGTTACTCGACAGGCGGGCGTACAGATACGCAGTATTTT.

CDR3 DNA sequence: TGTGCCAGCAGAAGACAGGGGGCAGGAGAGACCCAGTACTTC. Encoded protein: CASRRQGAGETQYF. V and J are TRBV6-5 and TRBJ2-5; 10 nucleotides match TRBD1. J was trimmed by 4 bases and V by 6 bases; bases with no gene match: 5. The CDR3 runs 14 residues. Germline assignment: CDR1 MNHEY and CDR2 SVGAGI.

V is TRBV3-1 (or the pseudogene TRBV3-2) and J is TRBJ2-1; 7 bases agree with TRBD2. The J segment lost 7 bases and the V segment lost 0 bases, leaving 12 bases of the junction unmatched. The CDR3 covers 17 residues. CDR1 LGHDT and CDR2 YNNKEL come from the germline V gene (reference sequence). CDR3 sequence: CASSQEFGGSFRNEQFF. The CDR3 DNA reads as TGTGCCAGCAGCCAAGAATTCGGCGGGAGTTTTAGGAATGAGCAGTTCTTC.

Only a few counts were recorded for this clone. V usage is TRBV5-4 and J usage is TRBJ1-2; TRBD1 agrees at 8 bases. This CDR3 has 15 residues. J gave up 5 bases and V 1 base, and 7 bases lay outside the gene matches. Germline V gives CDR1 SGHNT, CDR2 YYREEE (reference sequence). As DNA, the CDR3 is TGTGCCAGCAGCTTGAAAGGACAGGGAAGATATGGCTACACCTTC. Translation gives CASSLKGQGRYGYTF.

Comment on this clone: Compared with germline, one end of the junction differs, possibly owing to a read error. The chain is built from TRBV11-2 and TRBJ2-2, with 14 bases fitting TRBD2. The CDR3 consists of 19 residues. Germline V gene lookup returns CDR1 SGHAT and CDR2 FQNNGV. The CDR3 nucleotides read TGTGCCAGCAGCCCCCTGACTAGCGGGAGGGCCTCGAAGACCGGGGAGCTGTTTTTT. Translated: CASSPLTSGRASKTGELFF. Full variable domain (remainder filled in from reference TRBV11-2 and TRBJ2-2): EAGVAQSPRYKIIEKRQSVAFWCNPISGHATLYWYQQILGQGPKLLIQFQNNGVVDDSQLPKDRFSAERLKGVDSTLKIQPAKLEDSAVYLCASSPLTSGRASKTGELFFGEGSRLTVL.

This clone has ten or more counts. The chain joins TRBV18 to TRBJ1-4; D unresolved. Germline CDR1 reads KGHSH; CDR2 reads LQKENI. The CDR3 is made up of 14 amino acids. V dropped 1 base and J dropped 3 bases, with 6 bases sitting between them. The CDR3, as DNA: TGTGCCAGCTCACCACAGAGTTCTAATGAAAAACTGTTTTTT. This sequence encodes CASSPQSSNEKLFF.

The J gene is TRBJ2-1, the V gene TRBV5-4; 8 bases align to TRBD2. Trimming removed 4 bases from V and 6 bases from J; junction bases left unmatched: 6. Germline CDR1 reads SGHNT; CDR2 reads YYREEE (reference sequence). The CDR3 is 14 amino acids. The CDR3 nucleotides read TGTGCCAGCAGCAGTAGGAGCGGGAGCAATGAGCAGTTCTTC. It codes for CASSSRSGSNEQFF.

The gene calls are TRBV27 and TRBJ1-1; D gene ambiguous. V shed 4 bases and J shed 6 bases, with 12 bases lying between them. Germline assignment: CDR1 MNHEY and CDR2 SMNVEV (reference sequence). The CDR3 is made up of 13 amino acids. DNA for the CDR3: TGTGCCAGCAGTTCCCGACACAGAGCTGAAGCTTTCTTT. It specifies CASSSRHRAEAFF.

In this sample, this clone turned up a few times. The CDR3 DNA follows: TGTGCCAGCCATCGGGGGGGGGCGAATAACTATGGCTACACCTTC. Amino acid sequence: CASHRGGANNYGYTF. The chain employs TRBV6-5 and TRBJ1-2, with D maybe TRBD1 (6 bases). The germline V and J ends were trimmed by 8 bases and 1 base, with 17 bases remaining between them. The CDR3 sequence is 15 residues long. CDR1 is MNHEY and CDR2 is SVGAGI in the germline V gene.

This sequence joins TRBV30 and TRBJ1-5, with no clear D. The CDR3 runs 13 residues. Germline-derived CDR1 and CDR2 are GTSNPN and SVGIG (reference sequence). Trimming removed 1 base from V and 4 bases from J, with 8 bases in between. CDR3 nucleotides: TGTGCCTGGAGTGAACAGACGAATCAGCCCCAGCATTTT. Protein product: CAWSEQTNQPQHF.

The V and J genes are TRBV11-2 and TRBJ1-3; 8 nucleotides align to TRBD1. Germline V lookup: CDR1 SGHAT, CDR2 FQNNGV. Trimming cost V 4 bases and J 5 bases; bases outside gene matches: 10. The CDR3 sequence is 16 residues long. CDR3 residues: CASSSQGQAPRNTIYF. The CDR3 region has the DNA TGTGCCAGCAGCTCCCAGGGACAGGCCCCAAGAAACACCATATATTTT.

This clone has a single count. The chain combines TRBV5-1 with TRBJ1-6; weak D call: TRBD1 (6 bases). V was trimmed by 5 bases and J by 6 bases, leaving 12 bases between them. In germline, CDR1 is SGHRS, CDR2 YFSETQ. The CDR3 has 14 amino acids. The CDR3 nucleotides read TGCGCCAGCAGAACTGGGGGCGTTAATTCACCCCTCCACTTT. Protein: CASRTGGVNSPLHF.

The chain couples TRBV5-6 to TRBJ2-7, with a tentative D call TRBD2 (6 bases). The CDR3 contains 18 residues. Germline values: CDR1 SGHDT, CDR2 YYEEEE. With 2 bases removed from V and 6 bases from J, the gap between germline ends came to 27 bases. CDR3 sequence: CASSLEGSGWVVEGEQYF. In DNA form, the CDR3 reads TGTGCCAGCAGCTTAGAGGGCAGCGGGTGGGTGGTAGAGGGCGAGCAGTACTTC. The full variable domain, rest sourced from reference TRBV5-6 and TRBJ2-7, is DAGVTQSPTHLIKTRGQQVTLRCSPKSGHDTVSWYQQALGQGPQFIFQYYEEEERQRGNFPDRFSGHQFPNYSSELNVNALLLGDSALYLCASSLEGSGWVVEGEQYFGPGTRLTVT.

The genes are TRBV6-5 and TRBJ2-7; 7 bases are a match to TRBD2. This CDR3 is built from 14 residues. Germline-derived CDR1 and CDR2 are MNHEY and SVGAGI. V was clipped by 6 bases and J by 4 bases; unmatched bases: 9. The CDR3 nucleotides are TGTGCCAGCAGCCCCATGGGGCGGGAGTACGAGCAGTACTTC. Protein product: CASSPMGREYEQYF.

The chain links TRBV6-6 to TRBJ2-1; 7 nucleotides align to TRBD1. The CDR3 covers 15 residues. Looked up from germline, CDR1 is MNHNY and CDR2 is SVGAGI (reference sequence). V trimming: 6 bases; J trimming: 0 bases; junction bases outside the gene matches: 5. In nucleotides, the CDR3 is TGTGCCAGCAGCCGACGGGACAGCTCCTACAATGAGCAGTTCTTC. This sequence encodes CASSRRDSSYNEQFF.

V and J are TRBV24-1 and TRBJ1-4; no definite D call. The CDR3 contains 15 residues. Trimming stripped 1 base from V and 5 bases from J, with 10 bases between. Looked up from germline, CDR1 is KGHDR and CDR2 is SFDVKD. CDR3 coding DNA: TGTGCCACCAGTGATTTCTACGTGACAAATGAAAAACTGTTTTTT. The encoded protein is CATSDFYVTNEKLFF.

The gene calls are TRBV6-5 and TRBJ2-1; no definite D call. With 4 bases removed from V and 6 bases from J, the gap between germline ends came to 13 bases. The CDR3 consists of 14 residues. The germline gives CDR1 MNHEY, CDR2 SVGAGI. CDR3: CASSSGNKLNEQFF. The CDR3 DNA reads TGTGCCAGCAGTTCTGGTAATAAACTCAATGAGCAGTTCTTC.

The rearrangement links TRBV6-1 to TRBJ2-7; 9 bases are shared with TRBD2. The CDR3 is 16 residues long. Germline V lookup: CDR1 MNHNS, CDR2 SASEGT. V gave up 3 bases and J gave up 2 bases; unmatched junction bases: 8. As DNA, the CDR3 is TGTGCCAGCAGTGATTTAGCGGGAGCGGGTACCTACGAGCAGTACTTC. Translating gives CASSDLAGAGTYEQYF.